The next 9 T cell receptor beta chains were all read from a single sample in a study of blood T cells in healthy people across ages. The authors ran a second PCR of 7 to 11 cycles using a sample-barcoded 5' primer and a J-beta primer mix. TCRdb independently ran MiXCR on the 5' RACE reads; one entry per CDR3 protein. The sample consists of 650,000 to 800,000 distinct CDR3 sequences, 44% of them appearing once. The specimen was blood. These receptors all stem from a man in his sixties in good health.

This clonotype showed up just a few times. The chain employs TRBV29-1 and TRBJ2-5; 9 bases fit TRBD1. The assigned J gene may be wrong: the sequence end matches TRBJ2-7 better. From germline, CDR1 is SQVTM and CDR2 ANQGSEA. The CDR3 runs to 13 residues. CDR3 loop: CSVVGDREGEQYF. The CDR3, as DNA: TGCAGCGTTGTTGGGGACAGGGAGGGCGAGCAGTACTTC.

CDR3 DNA: TGCAGTGCTACTCGACAGAACTACGAGCAGTACTTC. Translation: CSATRQNYEQYF. The chain couples TRBV20-1 to TRBJ2-7; possible D gene TRBD1, 5 bases. The V end lost 4 bases, the J end lost 3 bases, and 10 bases lay between the germline ends. Germline CDR1 DFQATT, CDR2 SNEGSKA (reference sequence). CDR3 length: 12 residues.

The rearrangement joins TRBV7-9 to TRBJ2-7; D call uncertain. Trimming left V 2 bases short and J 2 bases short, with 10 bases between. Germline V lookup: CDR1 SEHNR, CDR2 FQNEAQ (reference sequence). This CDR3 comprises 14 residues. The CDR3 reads CASSLNGEAYEQYF. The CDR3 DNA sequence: TGTGCCAGCAGCTTAAACGGTGAAGCCTACGAGCAGTACTTC.

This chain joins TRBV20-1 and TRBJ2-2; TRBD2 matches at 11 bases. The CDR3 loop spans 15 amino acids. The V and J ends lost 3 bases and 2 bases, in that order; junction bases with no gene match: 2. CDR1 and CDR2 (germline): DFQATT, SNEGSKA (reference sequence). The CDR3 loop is CSARGTSGNTGELFF. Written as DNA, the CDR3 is TGCAGTGCTAGGGGGACTAGCGGAAACACCGGGGAGCTGTTTTTT.

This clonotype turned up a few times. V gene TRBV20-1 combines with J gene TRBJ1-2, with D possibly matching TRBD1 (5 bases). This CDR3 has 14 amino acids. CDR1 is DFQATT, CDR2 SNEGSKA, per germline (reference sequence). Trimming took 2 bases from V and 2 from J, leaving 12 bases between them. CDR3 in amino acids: CSARSLGGNYGYTF. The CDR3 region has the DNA TGCAGTGCTAGATCCCTCGGGGGGAACTATGGCTACACCTTC.

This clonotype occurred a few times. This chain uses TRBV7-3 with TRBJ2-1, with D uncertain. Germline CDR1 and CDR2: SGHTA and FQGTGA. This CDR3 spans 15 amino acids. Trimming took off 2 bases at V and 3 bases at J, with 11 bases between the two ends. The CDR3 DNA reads TGTGCCAGCAGCTTAGGTCCCTCCGTCTACAATGAGCAGTTCTTC. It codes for CASSLGPSVYNEQFF. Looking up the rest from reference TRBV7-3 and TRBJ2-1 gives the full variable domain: GAGVSQTPSNKVTEKGKYVELRCDPISGHTALYWYRQSLGQGPEFLIYFQGTGAADDSGLPNDRFFAVRPEGSVSTLKIQRTERGDSAVYLCASSLGPSVYNEQFFGPGTRLTVL.

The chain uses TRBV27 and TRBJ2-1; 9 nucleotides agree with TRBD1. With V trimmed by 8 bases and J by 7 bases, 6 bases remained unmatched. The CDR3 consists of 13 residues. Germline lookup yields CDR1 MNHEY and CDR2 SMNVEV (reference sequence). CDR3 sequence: CASRTGVRNEQFF. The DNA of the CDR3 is TGTGCCAGCCGGACAGGGGTCAGGAATGAGCAGTTCTTC.

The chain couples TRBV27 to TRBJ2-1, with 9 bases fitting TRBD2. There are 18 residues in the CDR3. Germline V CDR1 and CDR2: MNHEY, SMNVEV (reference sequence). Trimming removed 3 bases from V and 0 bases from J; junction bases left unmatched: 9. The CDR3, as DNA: TGTGCCAGCAGTTTGACTAGCGGTGTGGCGAGCTCCTACAATGAGCAGTTCTTC. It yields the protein CASSLTSGVASSYNEQFF.

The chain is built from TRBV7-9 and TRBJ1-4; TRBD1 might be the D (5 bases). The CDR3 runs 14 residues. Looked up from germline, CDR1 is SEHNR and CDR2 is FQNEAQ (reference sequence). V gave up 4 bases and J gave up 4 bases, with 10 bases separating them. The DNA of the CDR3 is TGTGCCAGCAGCTCTAGGGGAAATAATGAAAAACTGTTTTTT. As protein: CASSSRGNNEKLFF.